The text below deals with one T cell receptor (beta chain). Its ends do not fully match the called genes, so a read error is possible. This sample is drawn from a study of T-cell reconstitution after alpha-beta-depleted transplantation in children. Germline CDR1 and CDR2: MGHRA and YSYEKL. This CDR3 is built from 17 residues. Preparation of the TCRbeta library involved a method that used unique molecular identifiers. One entry per CDR3 protein results from TCRdb running MiXCR on the PCR reads. Of about 540,000 distinct CDR3 sequences listed, roughly 18% were seen once; the top ten hold more than 2.5%.

The TCR comes from a human donor who donated a stem cell graft to a child with acute lymphoblastic leukemia. The starting material was PBMCs from the stem cell graft donor, obtained from the stem cell graft. This chain uses TRBV4-1 with TRBJ2-3, with D maybe TRBD2 (5 bases). CDR3 region: CARSQDLRRSVGDTQYF. DNA of the CDR3: TGCGCCAGAAGCCAAGATCTACGGAGGTCAGTTGGAGATACGCAGTATTTT.